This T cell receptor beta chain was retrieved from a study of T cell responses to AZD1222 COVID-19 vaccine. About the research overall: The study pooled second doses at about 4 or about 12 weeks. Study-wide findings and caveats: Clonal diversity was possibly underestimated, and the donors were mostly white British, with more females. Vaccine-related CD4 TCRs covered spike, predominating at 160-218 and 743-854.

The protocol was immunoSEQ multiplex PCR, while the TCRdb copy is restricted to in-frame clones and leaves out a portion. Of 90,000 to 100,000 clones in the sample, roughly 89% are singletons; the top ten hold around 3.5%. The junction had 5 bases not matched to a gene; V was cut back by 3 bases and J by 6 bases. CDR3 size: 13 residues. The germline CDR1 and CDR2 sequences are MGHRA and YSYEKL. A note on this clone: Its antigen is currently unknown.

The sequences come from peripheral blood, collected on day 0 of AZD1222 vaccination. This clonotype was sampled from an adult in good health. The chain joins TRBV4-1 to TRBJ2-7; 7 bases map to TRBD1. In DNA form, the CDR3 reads TGCGCCAGCAGCCAGGGGACAGCCACCGAGCAGTACTTC. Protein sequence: CASSQGTATEQYF.